This TCR beta chain was recorded in a study of T cells in Graves' hyperthyroidism and ophthalmopathy. This clonotype has a count of ten or more. As yet, its antigen is unknown. Researchers barred patients who had uncontrolled infection, other autoimmune disease, pregnancy or lactation. The CDR3 has 11 residues. CDR1 is MNHEY and CDR2 is SVGEGT in the germline V gene. V lost 2 bases, J lost 3 bases, and 1 base lay in between. There were TCR beta CDR3 regions amplified from RNA transcripts. RT-PCR in the first round (using the HTBI primer set) targeted the TCR CDR3. TCRdb independently ran MiXCR on the multiplex PCR reads; one entry per CDR3 protein. The data hold 500,000 to 650,000 distinct CDR3 sequences, with 40% to 50% observed a single time. General study points: Most expanded thyroid clonotypes above 0.001 recurred in blood.

The specimen was peripheral blood or thyroid tissue (not recorded which). The source is an adult woman with Graves' disease, either hyperthyroidism or ophthalmopathy (not recorded which). This rearrangement joins TRBV6-2 or TRBV6-3 to TRBJ1-1; D is undetermined. CDR3 nucleotides: TGTGCCAGCAGTTACCACACTGAAGCTTTCTTT. It specifies CASSYHTEAFF.